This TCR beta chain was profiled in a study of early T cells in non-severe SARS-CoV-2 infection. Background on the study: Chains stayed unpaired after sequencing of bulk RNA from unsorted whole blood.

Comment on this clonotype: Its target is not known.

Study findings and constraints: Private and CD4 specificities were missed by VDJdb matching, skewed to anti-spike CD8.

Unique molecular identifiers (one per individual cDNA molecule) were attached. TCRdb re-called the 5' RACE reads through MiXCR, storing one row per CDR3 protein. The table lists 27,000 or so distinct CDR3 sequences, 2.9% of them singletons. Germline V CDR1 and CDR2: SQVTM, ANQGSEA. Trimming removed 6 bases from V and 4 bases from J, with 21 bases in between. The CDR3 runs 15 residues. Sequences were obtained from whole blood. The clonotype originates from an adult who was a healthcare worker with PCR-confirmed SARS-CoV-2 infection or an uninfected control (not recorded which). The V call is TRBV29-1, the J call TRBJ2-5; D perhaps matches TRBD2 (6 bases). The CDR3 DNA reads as TGCAGCGTCCCTAGAAGACTTCGCGGGGCAGAGACCCAGTACTTC. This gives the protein CSVPRRLRGAETQYF.